The rows below give T cell receptor beta chains drawn from one sample of a study of cytomegalovirus exposure and HLA in healthy donors. TCRdb's table, derived via immunoSEQ multiplex PCR, lists solely in-frame clones and lacks some. The sample lists more than 95,000 clones; around three quarters were seen once. Material: PBMCs. These TCRs come from a middle-aged man in good health and CMV-seropositive. Each CDR3 is given with its conserved first and last residue. D genes are given only for firm matches. Size is omitted from some rows. Given values are once, few, many or a class for expanded clones.

>TRBJ2-3|-|-|TRBV28
CASRPGWGEGLTDTQYF
TGTGCCAGCAGACCCGGTTGGGGCGAAGGTCTCACAGATACGCAGTATTTT
>TRBJ2-7|-|few|TRBV27
CASSLRYPYEQYF
TGTGCCAGCAGTTTACGGTACCCCTACGAGCAGTACTTC
>TRBJ1-1|TRBD1|-|TRBV15
CATSTSPGQANTEAFF
TGTGCCACCAGCACGAGTCCGGGACAGGCTAACACTGAAGCTTTCTTT
>TRBJ2-1|-|few|TRBV27
CASGGAGTYNEQFF
TGTGCCAGCGGGGGGGCGGGAACCTACAATGAGCAGTTCTTC
>TRBJ1-6|-|-|TRBV18
CASSPAGISDYNSPLHF
TGTGCCAGCTCTCCTGCGGGGATCTCGGACTATAATTCACCCCTCCACTTT
>TRBJ2-7|-|-|TRBV5-1
CASSLGQATYEQYF
TGCGCCAGCAGCTTGGGACAGGCTACCTACGAGCAGTACTTC
>TRBJ1-4|-|once|TRBV15
CATSIGHTENEKLFF
TGTGCCACCAGCATTGGGCACACTGAGAATGAAAAACTGTTTTTT
>TRBJ2-7|-|-|TRBV4-3
CASSQDHGKEQYF
TGCGCCAGCAGCCAAGATCACGGTAAAGAGCAGTACTTC
>TRBJ2-7|TRBD1|-|TRBV6-1
CASSQGVEQYF
TGTGCCAGCAGTCAGGGGGTCGAGCAGTACTTC
>TRBJ1-5|TRBD1|-|TRBV7-9
CASSLGQSDVGSHQHF
TGTGCCAGCAGCTTGGGACAGTCCGACGTAGGATCGCACCAGCATTTT
>TRBJ2-6|TRBD2|-|TRBV5-4
CASSWGGLRSGANVLTF
TGTGCCAGCAGCTGGGGGGGACTTCGCTCTGGGGCCAACGTCCTGACTTTC
>TRBJ2-5|TRBD2|-|TRBV4-1
CASSQVAGTSPPSQYF
TGCGCCAGCAGCCAGGTGGCCGGGACTAGTCCCCCGTCGCAGTACTTC
>TRBJ2-2|-|-|TRBV7-3
CASSTRLEAGELFF
TGTGCCAGCAGCACCCGACTAGAGGCCGGGGAGCTGTTTTTT
>TRBJ1-6|-|once|TRBV21-1
CASSKGISRSSSYNSPLHF
TGTGCCAGCAGCAAAGGAATAAGTCGGTCAAGCTCCTATAATTCACCCCTCCACTTT